The clone carrying this T cell receptor beta chain has more than one count but fewer than ten. Its matching antigen is unknown. TCR alpha and TCR beta cDNA libraries carrying sample barcodes and UMIs came from 5'RACE with constant-segment primers. TCRdb ran MiXCR on the 5' RACE reads and lists one entry per CDR3 protein. Of about 560,000 distinct CDR3 sequences listed, approximately 19% are singletons. The sample belongs to a study of T-cell memory formation after mild COVID-19. Study-level information: TCR clusters were mostly donor specific. Study-wide results and caveats: Detection of some responders pre-infection suggested pre-existing cross-reactive memory T cells participated.

The V gene lost 4 bases and the J gene lost 2 bases, with 14 bases spanning the gap. This CDR3 has 14 residues. Germline CDR1 is GTSNPN and CDR2 is SVGIG (reference sequence). The receptor was isolated from an adult woman who had mild COVID-19 (a few samples of this study predate the infection). Cell type and time point are not known. The material sequenced was PBMCs or a T cell subset sorted from them (not recorded which). The rearrangement links TRBV30 to TRBJ1-1; possible D gene TRBD1, 5 bases. This CDR3 reads CAWTSGLGNTEAFF. CDR3 nucleotides: TGTGCCTGGACTTCGGGGCTGGGAAACACTGAAGCTTTCTTT.